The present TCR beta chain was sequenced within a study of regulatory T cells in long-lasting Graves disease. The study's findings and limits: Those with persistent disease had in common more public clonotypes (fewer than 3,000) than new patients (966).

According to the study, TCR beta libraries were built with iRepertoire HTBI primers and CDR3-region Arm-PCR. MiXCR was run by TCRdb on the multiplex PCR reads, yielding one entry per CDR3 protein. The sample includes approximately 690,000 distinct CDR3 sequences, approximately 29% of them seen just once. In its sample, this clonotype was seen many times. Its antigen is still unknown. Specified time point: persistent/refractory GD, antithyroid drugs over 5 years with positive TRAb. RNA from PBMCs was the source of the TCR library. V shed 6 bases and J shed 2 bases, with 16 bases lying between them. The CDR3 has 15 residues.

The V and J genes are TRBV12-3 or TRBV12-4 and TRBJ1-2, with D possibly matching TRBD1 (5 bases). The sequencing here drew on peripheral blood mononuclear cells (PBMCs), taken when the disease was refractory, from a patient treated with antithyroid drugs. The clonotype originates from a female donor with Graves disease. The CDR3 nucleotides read TGTGCCAGCAGCTCTTATCGACAGTTAAACTATGGCTACACCTTC. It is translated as CASSSYRQLNYGYTF.